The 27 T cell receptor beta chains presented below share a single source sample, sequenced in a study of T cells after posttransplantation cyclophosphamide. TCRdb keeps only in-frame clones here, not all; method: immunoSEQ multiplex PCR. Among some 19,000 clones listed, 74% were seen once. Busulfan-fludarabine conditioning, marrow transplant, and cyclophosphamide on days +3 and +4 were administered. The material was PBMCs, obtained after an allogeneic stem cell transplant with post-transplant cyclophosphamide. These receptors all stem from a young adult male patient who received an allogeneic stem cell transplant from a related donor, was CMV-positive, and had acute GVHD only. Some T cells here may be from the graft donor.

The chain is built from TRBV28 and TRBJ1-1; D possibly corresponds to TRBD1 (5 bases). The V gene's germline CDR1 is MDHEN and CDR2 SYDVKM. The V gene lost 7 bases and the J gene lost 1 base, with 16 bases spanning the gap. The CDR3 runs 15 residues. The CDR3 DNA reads TGTGCCAGCAACCCCCATTCAGGGTCGAACACTGAAGCTTTCTTT. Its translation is CASNPHSGSNTEAFF.

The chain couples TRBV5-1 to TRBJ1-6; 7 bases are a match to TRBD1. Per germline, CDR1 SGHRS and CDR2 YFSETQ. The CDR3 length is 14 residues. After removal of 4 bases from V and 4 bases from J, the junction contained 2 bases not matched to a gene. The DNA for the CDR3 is TGCGCCAGCAGCGTGACAGGGTATAATTCACCCCTCCACTTT. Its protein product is CASSVTGYNSPLHF.

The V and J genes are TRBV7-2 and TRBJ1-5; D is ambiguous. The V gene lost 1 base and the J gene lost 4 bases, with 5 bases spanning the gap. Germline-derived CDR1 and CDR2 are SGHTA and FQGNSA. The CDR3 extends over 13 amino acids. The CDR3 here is CASSLVENQPQHF. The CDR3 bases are TGTGCCAGCAGCTTAGTTGAGAATCAGCCCCAGCATTTT.

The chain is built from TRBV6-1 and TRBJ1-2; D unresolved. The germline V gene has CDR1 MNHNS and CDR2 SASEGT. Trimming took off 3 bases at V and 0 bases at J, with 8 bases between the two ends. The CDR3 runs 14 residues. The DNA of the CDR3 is TGTGCCAGCAGTGACGGGGAGGCTAACTATGGCTACACCTTC. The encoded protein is CASSDGEANYGYTF.

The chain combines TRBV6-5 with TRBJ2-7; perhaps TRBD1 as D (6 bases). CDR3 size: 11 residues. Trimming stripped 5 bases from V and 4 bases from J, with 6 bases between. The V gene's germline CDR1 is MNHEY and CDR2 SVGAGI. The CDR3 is CASSTGYEQYF. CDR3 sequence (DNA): TGTGCCAGCAGTACAGGGTACGAGCAGTACTTC.

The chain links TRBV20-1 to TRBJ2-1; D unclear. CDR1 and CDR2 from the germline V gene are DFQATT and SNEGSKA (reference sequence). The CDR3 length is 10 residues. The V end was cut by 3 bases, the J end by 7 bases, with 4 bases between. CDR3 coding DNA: TGCAGTGCTAGCCGGAATGAGCAGTTCTTC. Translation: CSASRNEQFF.

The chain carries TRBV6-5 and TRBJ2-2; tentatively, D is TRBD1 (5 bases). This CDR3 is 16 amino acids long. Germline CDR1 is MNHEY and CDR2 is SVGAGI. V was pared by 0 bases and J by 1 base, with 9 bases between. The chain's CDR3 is CASSYSAGLNTGELFF. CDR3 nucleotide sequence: TGTGCCAGCAGTTACTCCGCAGGGTTGAACACCGGGGAGCTGTTTTTT.

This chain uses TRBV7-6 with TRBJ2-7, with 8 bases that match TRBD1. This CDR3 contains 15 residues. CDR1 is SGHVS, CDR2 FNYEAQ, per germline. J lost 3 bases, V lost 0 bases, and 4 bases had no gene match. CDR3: CASSLAGDRGYEQYF. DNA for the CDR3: TGTGCCAGCAGCTTAGCGGGAGACAGGGGCTACGAGCAGTACTTC.

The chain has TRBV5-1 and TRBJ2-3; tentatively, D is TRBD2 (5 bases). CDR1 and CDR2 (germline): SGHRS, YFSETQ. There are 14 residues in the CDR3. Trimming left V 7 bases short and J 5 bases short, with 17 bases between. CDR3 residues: CASATRPGGDTQYF. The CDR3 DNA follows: TGCGCCAGCGCTACGCGGCCCGGAGGAGATACGCAGTATTTT.

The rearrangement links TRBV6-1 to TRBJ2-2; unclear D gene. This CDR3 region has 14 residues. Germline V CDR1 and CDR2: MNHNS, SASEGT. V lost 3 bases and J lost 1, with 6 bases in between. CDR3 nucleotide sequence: TGTGCCAGCAGTGACGGTGGGAACACCGGGGAGCTGTTTTTT. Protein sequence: CASSDGGNTGELFF.

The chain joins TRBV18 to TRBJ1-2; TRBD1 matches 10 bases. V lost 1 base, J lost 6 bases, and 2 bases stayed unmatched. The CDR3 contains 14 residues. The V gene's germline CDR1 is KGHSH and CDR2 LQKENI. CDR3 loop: CASSPRTGGDGYTF. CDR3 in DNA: TGTGCCAGCTCACCACGGACAGGGGGTGATGGCTACACCTTC.

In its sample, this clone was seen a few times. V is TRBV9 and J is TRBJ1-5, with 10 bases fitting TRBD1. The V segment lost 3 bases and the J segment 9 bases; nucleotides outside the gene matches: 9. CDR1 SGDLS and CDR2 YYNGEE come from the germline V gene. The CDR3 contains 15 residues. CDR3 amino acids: CASSGQGAGGWPQHF. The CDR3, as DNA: TGTGCCAGCAGCGGACAGGGGGCAGGAGGTTGGCCCCAGCATTTT.

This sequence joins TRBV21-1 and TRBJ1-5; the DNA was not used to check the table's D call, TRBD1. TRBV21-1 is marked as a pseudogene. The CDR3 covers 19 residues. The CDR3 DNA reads TGTGCCAGCAGCAAAGGAGGGACAGGGGGCGAAGGTAGCAATCAGCCCCAGCATTTT. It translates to CASSKGGTGGEGSNQPQHF.

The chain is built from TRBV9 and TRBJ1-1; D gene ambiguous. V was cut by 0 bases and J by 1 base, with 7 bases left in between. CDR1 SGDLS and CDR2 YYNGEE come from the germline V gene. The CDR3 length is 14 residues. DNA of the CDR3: TGTGCCAGCAGCGTAGAAGCCCAGAACACTGAAGCTTTCTTT. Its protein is CASSVEAQNTEAFF. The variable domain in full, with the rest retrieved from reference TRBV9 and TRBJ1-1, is DSGVTQTPKHLITATGQRVTLRCSPRSGDLSVYWYQQSLDQGLQFLIQYYNGEERAKGNILERFSAQQFPDLHSELNLSSLELGDSALYFCASSVEAQNTEAFFGQGTRLTVV.

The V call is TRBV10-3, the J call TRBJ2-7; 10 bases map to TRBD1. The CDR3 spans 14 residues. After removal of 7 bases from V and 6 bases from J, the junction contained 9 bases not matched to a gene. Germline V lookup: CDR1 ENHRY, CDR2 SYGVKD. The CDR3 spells CAITRDRGTGEQYF. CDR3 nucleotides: TGTGCCATCACCCGGGACAGGGGTACTGGCGAGCAGTACTTC.

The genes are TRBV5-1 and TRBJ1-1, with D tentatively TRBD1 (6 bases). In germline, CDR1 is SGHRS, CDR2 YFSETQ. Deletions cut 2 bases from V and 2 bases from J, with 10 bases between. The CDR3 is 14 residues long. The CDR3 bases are TGCGCCAGCAGCTTAACGGGGACAAACACTGAAGCTTTCTTT. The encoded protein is CASSLTGTNTEAFF.

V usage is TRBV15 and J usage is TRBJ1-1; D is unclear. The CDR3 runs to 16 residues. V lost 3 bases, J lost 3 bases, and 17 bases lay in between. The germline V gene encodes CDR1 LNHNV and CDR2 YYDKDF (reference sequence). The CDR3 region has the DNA TGTGCCACCAGCAGTTTTCGGGAGGGCGCGGACACTGAAGCTTTCTTT. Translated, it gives CATSSFREGADTEAFF.

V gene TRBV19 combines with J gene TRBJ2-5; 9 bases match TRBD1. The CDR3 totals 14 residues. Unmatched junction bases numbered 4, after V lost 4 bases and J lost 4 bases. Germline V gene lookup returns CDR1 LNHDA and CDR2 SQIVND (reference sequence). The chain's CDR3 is CASSTRDRVETQYF. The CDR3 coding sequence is TGTGCCAGTAGTACCCGGGACAGGGTAGAGACCCAGTACTTC.

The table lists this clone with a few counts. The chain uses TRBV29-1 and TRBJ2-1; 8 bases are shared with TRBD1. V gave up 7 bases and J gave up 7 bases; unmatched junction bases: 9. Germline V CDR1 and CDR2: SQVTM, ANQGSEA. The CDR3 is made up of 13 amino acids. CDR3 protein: CSGGQGATNEQFF. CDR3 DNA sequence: TGCAGCGGGGGCCAGGGGGCGACGAATGAGCAGTTCTTC.

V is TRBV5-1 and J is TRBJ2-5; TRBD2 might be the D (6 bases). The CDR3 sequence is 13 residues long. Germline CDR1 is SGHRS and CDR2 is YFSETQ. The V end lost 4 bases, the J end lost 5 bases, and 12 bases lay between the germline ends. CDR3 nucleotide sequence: TGCGCCAGCAGCCTATGGAGGGATGAGACCCAGTACTTC. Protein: CASSLWRDETQYF.

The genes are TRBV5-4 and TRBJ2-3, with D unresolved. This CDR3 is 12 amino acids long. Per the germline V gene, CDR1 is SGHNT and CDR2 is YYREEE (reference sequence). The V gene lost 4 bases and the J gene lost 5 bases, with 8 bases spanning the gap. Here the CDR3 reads CASSSLEDTQYF. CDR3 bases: TGTGCCAGCAGCAGCTTAGAAGATACGCAGTATTTT.

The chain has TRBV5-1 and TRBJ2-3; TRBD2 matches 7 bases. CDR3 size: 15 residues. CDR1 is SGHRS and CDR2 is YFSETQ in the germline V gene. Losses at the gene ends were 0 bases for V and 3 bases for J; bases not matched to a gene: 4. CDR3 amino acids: CASSLGMGGTDTQYF. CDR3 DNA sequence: TGCGCCAGCAGCTTGGGGATGGGGGGGACAGATACGCAGTATTTT.

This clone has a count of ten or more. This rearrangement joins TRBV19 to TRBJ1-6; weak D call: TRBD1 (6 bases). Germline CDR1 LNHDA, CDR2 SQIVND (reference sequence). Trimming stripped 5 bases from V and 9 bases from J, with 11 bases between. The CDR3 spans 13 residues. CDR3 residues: CASSQGRTSPLHF. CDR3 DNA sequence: TGTGCCAGTAGTCAGGGGCGGACTTCACCCCTCCACTTT.

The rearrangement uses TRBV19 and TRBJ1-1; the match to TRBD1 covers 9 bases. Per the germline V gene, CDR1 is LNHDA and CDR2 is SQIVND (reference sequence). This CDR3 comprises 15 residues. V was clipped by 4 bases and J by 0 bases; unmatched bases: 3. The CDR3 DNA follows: TGTGCCAGTAGTAAGGACAGGGGAATGAACACTGAAGCTTTCTTT. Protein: CASSKDRGMNTEAFF.

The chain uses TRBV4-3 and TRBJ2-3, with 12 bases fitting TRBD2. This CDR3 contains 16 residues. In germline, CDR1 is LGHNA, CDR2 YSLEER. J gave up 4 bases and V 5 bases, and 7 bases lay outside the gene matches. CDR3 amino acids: CASSEGLAGSPDTQYF. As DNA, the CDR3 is TGCGCCAGCAGCGAAGGACTAGCGGGGTCACCAGATACGCAGTATTTT.

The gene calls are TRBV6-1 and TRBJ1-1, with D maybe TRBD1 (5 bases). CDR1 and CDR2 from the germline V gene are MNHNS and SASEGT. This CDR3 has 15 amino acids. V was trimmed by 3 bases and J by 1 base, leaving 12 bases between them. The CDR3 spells CASSDQGVGNTEAFF. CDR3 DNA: TGTGCCAGCAGTGACCAAGGGGTAGGGAACACTGAAGCTTTCTTT.

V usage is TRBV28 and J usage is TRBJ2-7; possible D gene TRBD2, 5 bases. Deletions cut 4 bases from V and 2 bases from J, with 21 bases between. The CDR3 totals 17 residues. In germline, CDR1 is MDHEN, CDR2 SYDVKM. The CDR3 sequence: CASSSLGGPAPPYEQYF. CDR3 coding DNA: TGTGCCAGCAGTTCACTTGGCGGGCCCGCTCCCCCCTACGAGCAGTACTTC.